This T cell receptor delta chain appears in the sequencing data of a study of gamma delta lymphoproliferative disorders and STAT genes. V lost 1 base to trimming and J lost 0 bases; unmatched junction nucleotides: 26. The germline gives CDR1 GEAIGNYY, CDR2 EKD. The CDR3 sequence is 23 residues long. PBMCs from patients and controls supplied the genomic DNA for sequencing. TCRdb re-called the multiplex PCR reads with CATT. Among approximately 1,000 delta-chain clones listed, around 1.5% were seen once. This clone came up many times. For this DNA, TCRdb reports the protein of a much larger clone, which diverges at residue 16, most likely from a read error; the protein presented here is translated directly from the DNA.

This receptor was taken from a human donor in good health. The rearrangement joins TRDV2 to TRDJ1, with 9 nucleotides matching TRDD3. The specimen sequenced was blood. This CDR3 reads CACDTRGAITGGARPLNTDKLIF. The CDR3 nucleotides are TGTGCCTGTGACACACGTGGGGCAATTACTGGGGGAGCCAGGCCCCTAAACACCGATAAACTCATCTTT.